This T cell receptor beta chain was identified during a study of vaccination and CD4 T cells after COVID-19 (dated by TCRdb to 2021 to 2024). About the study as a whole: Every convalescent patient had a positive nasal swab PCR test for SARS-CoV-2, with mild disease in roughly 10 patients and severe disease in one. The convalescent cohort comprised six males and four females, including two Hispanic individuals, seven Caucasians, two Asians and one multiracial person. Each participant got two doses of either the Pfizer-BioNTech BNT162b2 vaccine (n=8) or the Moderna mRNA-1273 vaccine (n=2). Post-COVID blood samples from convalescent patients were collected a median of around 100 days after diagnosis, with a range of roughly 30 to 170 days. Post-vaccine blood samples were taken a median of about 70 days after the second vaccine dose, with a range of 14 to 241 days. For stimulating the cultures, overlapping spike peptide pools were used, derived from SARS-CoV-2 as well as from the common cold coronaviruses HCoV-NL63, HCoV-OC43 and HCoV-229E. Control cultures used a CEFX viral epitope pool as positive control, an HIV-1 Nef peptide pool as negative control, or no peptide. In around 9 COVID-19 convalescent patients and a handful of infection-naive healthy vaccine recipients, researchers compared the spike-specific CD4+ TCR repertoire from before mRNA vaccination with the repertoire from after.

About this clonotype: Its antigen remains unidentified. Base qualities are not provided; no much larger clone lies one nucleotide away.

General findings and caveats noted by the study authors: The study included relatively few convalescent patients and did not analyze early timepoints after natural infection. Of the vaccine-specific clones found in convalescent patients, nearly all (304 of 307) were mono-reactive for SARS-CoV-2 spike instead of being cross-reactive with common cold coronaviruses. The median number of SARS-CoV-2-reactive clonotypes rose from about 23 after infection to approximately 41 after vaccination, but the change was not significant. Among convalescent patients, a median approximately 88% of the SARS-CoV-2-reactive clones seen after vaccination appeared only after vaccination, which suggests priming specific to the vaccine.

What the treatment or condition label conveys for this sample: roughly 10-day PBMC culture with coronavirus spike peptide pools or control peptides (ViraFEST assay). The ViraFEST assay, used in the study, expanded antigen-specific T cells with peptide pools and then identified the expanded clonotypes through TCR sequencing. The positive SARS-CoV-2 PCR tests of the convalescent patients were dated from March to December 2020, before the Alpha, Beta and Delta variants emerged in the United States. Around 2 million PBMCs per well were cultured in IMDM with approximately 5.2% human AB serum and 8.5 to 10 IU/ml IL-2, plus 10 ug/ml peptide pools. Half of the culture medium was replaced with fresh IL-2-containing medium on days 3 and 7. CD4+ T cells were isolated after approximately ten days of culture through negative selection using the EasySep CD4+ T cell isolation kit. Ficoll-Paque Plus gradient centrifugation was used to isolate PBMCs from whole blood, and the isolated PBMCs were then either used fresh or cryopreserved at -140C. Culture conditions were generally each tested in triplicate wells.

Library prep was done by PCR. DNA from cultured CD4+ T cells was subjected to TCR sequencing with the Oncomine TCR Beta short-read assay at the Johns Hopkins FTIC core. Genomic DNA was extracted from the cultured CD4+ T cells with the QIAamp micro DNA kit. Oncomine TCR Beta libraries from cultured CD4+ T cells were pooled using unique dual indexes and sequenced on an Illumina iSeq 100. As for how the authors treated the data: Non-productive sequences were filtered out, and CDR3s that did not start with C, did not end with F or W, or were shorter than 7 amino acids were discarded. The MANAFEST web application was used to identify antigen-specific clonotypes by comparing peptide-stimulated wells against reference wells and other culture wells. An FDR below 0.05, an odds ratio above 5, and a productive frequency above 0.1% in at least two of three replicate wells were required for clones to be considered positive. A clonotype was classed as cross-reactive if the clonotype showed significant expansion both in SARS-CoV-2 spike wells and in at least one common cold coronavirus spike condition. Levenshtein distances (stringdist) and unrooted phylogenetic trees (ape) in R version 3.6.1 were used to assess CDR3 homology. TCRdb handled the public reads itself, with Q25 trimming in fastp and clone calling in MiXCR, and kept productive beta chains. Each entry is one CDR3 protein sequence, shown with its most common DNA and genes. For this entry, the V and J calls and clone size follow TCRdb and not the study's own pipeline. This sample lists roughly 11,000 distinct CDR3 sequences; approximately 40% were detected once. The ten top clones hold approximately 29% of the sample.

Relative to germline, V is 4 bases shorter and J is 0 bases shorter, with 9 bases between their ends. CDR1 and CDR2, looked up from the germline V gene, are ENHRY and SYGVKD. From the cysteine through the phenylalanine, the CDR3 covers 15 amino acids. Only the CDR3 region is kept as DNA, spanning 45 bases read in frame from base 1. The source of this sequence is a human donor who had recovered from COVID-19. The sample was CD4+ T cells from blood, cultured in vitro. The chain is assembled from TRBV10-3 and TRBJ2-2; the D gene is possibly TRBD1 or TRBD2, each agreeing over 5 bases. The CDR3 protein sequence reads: CAISVGDPNTGELFF. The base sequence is TGTGCCATCAGTGTGGGGGACCCGAACACCGGGGAGCTGTTTTTT.